This T cell receptor (beta chain) came from a study of vaccination effects on CD4 cells after COVID-19. Looked up from germline, CDR1 is SGHVS and CDR2 is FQNEAQ. V lost 5 bases and J lost 3; bases outside the gene matches: 6. This CDR3 comprises 16 residues. The method was immunoSEQ multiplex PCR; TCRdb's version includes in-frame clones alone and lacks a portion of them. This sample has about 41,000 clones, with about two thirds found just once. Expansion of antigen-specific CD4+ T cells with viral peptide pools was carried out by the ViraFEST assay before sequencing. With 10 days of culture completed, CD4+ T cells were isolated. The study found no prior SARS-CoV-2 infection in the vaccine recipients, who tested negative for nucleocapsid antibodies. A density of fewer than 2.5 million PBMC per well was used; these cells were cultured with around 11 IU/ml IL-2 and roughly 9.5 ug/ml peptides. Comment on this clone: Its specificity is not known.

The sequence was collected from a human donor who received a COVID-19 vaccine. Specimen: CD4+ T cells from PBMCs cultured with HCoV-OC43 spike peptides, collected before COVID-19 vaccination. The subset was: HCoV-OC43 spike overlapping peptide pool stimulation. The V call is TRBV7-8, the J call TRBJ2-2; 10 bases line up with TRBD1. DNA of the CDR3: TGTGCCAGCAGCCCTCGGGACAGGGGAGACACCGGGGAGCTGTTTTTT. Protein: CASSPRDRGDTGELFF.